The clone carrying this TCR beta chain came up a few times. Its matching antigen is unknown. These data come from a study of T cells after yellow fever vaccination. On the study more broadly: Fractions of low cell number were prepared using SMART-Seq v4 Ultra Low Input.

One entry per CDR3 protein results from TCRdb running MiXCR on the 5' RACE reads. Of under 550,000 distinct CDR3 sequences listed, 20% to 25% are singletons. Overall study results and limits: A large majority of primary-vaccination clones showed up again after the booster (roughly 95% CD4, around 90% CD8). A minor fraction of clonotypes spanned both CD4 and CD8 compartments.

The clonotype comes from a man younger than 35 who received the YFV17D yellow fever vaccine. Here the sequenced sample was PBMCs, taken about 21 days after the first yellow fever vaccination.

The CDR3 DNA follows: TGTGCCACCAGCAGAGACACCGGGACAGGCCTCTATGGCTACACCTTC. Translated: CATSRDTGTGLYGYTF. The chain combines TRBV15 with TRBJ1-2; 8 positions agree with TRBD1. CDR1 is LNHNV and CDR2 is YYDKDF in the germline V gene (reference sequence). The V segment lost 0 bases and the J segment 4 bases; nucleotides outside the gene matches: 7. The length of the CDR3 is 16 residues.